The present T cell receptor (beta chain) was sequenced within a study of beta chain features in type 1 diabetes listed by TCRdb under 2018. Notes on the research overall: Patients and healthy donors did not differ in mean age, gender distribution, total cell number or subset yield. Regulatory and stem cell-like memory subsets were isolated from only 8 patients and about 8 healthy donors, whereas naive and central memory subsets came from all 30 or so donors. The study compared TCRB repertoires of sorted circulating CD4+ T cell subsets between recently diagnosed type 1 diabetes patients and matched healthy donors. A total of 100 million to 110 million sorted cells were examined across all samples, and a strong correlation was observed between cell number per subset and RNA yield.

Looking up the germline V gene yields CDR1 SGHRS and CDR2 YFSETQ. From cysteine to phenylalanine, the CDR3 is 14 amino acids long. The only DNA kept is the CDR3, 42 bases in frame from the first base. Trimming leaves V shorter by 4 bases and J shorter by 2 bases, with the junction holding 3 bases beyond the gene matches. Each donor gave one peripheral blood draw, averaging approximately 0.12 L, which was collected into heparinised tubes. Naive, central memory, regulatory and stem cell-like memory CD4+ T cells were sorted on a BD FACSAria II using a panel including CD45RO, CCR7, CD25, CD127, CD95 and CD27. A purity above 95% was achieved for all sorted populations. PBMCs were isolated right away by Lymphoprep density gradient centrifugation and were stained directly, without culture. To minimize batch effects, samples were stained and sorted in pairs, one healthy donor with one patient per experiment.

What the study reported, not specific to this receptor: Because cDNA was sequenced instead of genomic DNA, highly expressing activated cells could be over-represented, though the groups showed no difference in activation or CD3 levels. Naive, central memory and regulatory TCRB repertoires appeared to be more similar among patients than among healthy donors. Shorter templates might have been favored by PCR, but patient and control samples were amplified and corrected together, so both groups would have been affected equally by any skew. HLA sub-analyses involved small numbers of individuals, so any influence of HLA type on TCRB rearrangement remained unresolved. At VDJ recombination sites, type 1 diabetes patients had fewer insertions and more deleted nucleotides, which implies abnormalities in thymic rearrangement. Type 1 diabetes patients showed a moderate but significant shortening of TCRB CDR3 length in all four CD4+ subsets.

All of the isolated RNA was reverse transcribed with the High Capacity cDNA Reverse Transcription Kit, so expressed TCRB transcripts were sequenced. Naive, central memory and regulatory T cell samples underwent deep immunoSEQ sequencing, averaging roughly 3.3 million total reads per sample. Sorted cells were lysed in RLT buffer and RNA was extracted with DNase-treated RNeasy Micro or Mini kits, depending on cell number. Each cell subset was processed separately to prevent cross-contamination, with patient and healthy donor samples processed together. The immunoSEQ multiplex PCR was used to amplify TCRB sequences from cDNA, yielding 87-bp fragments that span the CDR3 region. Sequencing of the amplicons was performed on the Illumina HiSeq platform. The source study handled its data this way. Synthetic template baselines were used to correct PCR bias computationally, reads within Hamming distance 2 were collapsed together, and singletons that could not be merged were discarded. By aligning reads against IMGT, V, D and J genes, CDR3 length, and insertions or deletions at six rearrangement sites were assigned. Within each subset, clonotype counts were normalized to the number of sorted cells before true diversity and Gini coefficients were calculated with the tcR R package. The overlap coefficient, calculated on TCRB nucleotide sequences, was used to measure repertoire sharing. Out-of-frame TCRB sequences from naive cells were analyzed to stand in for the pre-selection repertoire. TCRdb took this table from immuneACCESS and kept in-frame rearrangements with V and J called. Such tables lack part of the clones; where checked against another copy, unresolved V genes explain under half of the gap, and the rest is unexplained. The DNA was the basis for D and trimming; V, J and clone size are from that table. A total of hundreds of thousands of clones appear in this sample, over 12% of them only once. Just under 0.04% of the sample comes from the top ten.

The sample holds a few counts of this clone. Its target antigen remains unknown. Per-base quality was not reported, and no clone a single base away is much larger than it. The source of this sequence is a man younger than 35 with type 1 diabetes. The sequencing input was naive CD4+ T cells from blood. The meaning of the sample's cell subset or site label: true naive CD4+ T cells. The chain employs TRBV5-1 and TRBJ2-3, and 8 junction bases match TRBD2. The DNA reads as follows: TGCGCCAGCAGCCCACTAGCGGACACAGATACGCAGTATTTT. Translated, this gives CASSPLADTDTQYF.